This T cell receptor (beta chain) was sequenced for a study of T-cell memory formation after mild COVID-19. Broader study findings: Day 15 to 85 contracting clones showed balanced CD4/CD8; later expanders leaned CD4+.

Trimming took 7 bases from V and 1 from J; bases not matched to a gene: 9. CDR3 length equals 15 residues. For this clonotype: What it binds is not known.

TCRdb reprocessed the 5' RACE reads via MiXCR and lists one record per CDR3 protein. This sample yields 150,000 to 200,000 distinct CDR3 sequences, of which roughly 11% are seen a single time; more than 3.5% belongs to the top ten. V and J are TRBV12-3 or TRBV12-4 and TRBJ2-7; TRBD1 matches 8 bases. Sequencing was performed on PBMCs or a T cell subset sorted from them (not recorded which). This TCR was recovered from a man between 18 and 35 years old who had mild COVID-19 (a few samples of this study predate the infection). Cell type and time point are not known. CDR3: CASTAGRGLSYEQYF. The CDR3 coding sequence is TGTGCCAGCACCGCGGGCAGGGGGCTATCCTACGAGCAGTACTTC.